This T cell receptor (beta chain) is from a study of shared clonotypes between healthy human individuals. Comments on this clone: Its target is unknown.

V shed 4 bases, J shed 5 bases, and the junction held 6 bases outside the gene matches. Germline CDR1 and CDR2: SNHLY and FYNNEI. The CDR3 spans 14 residues. Produced via immunoSEQ multiplex PCR; TCRdb's table is partial and in-frame only. The table lists roughly 1,000,000 clones, approximately 80% of them singletons. Points from the study as a whole: The study found roughly 5% of naive CD4 clonotypes shared across a few donors. Memory subsets generally showed lower estimated richness than naive subsets.

The chain has TRBV2 and TRBJ1-1; 8 positions match TRBD1. This sequence originates from a man in his late teens or twenties in good health. Some clones in this sample may be carry-over from other donors' samples. Sample: memory CD4+ T cells from PBMCs. The subset here: CD45RA-negative fraction. CDR3 protein: CASSVTGGWTEAFF. Here the CDR3 DNA reads TGTGCCAGCAGTGTTACAGGGGGGTGGACTGAAGCTTTCTTT.